The entry below gives a single TCR beta chain sequence along with its context. This CDR3 comprises 14 residues. Per the germline V gene, CDR1 is SNHLY and CDR2 is FYNNEI. V was clipped by 4 bases and J by 3 bases, with 13 bases between them. This record belongs to a study of blood T cell repertoires in COVID-19. Sequenced by immunoSEQ multiplex PCR; TCRdb stores in-frame clones only, minus some. Among some 140,000 clones listed, roughly 89% were seen once. The sample comprised peripheral blood. This chain connects TRBV2 to TRBJ2-7; weak D call: TRBD2 (5 bases). The receptor's source is a man in his forties or fifties with acute or convalescent COVID-19. CDR3 loop: CASSGHGILYEQYF. DNA of the CDR3: TGTGCCAGCAGTGGACACGGGATACTCTACGAGCAGTACTTC.